These 22 T cell receptor beta chains came from one sample sequenced in a study of blood T cell repertoires in COVID-19. Here immunoSEQ multiplex PCR was the method, and the copy in TCRdb shows in-frame clones only, minus some. The sample records under 200,000 clones, around four fifths being singletons. The sample comprised PBMCs or T cells enriched from blood (not recorded which). The receptors derive from a man aged 45-65 years who had recovered from COVID-19.

The rearrangement uses TRBV6-5 and TRBJ2-5; TRBD1 agrees at 7 bases. The CDR3 has 16 amino acids. V lost 2 bases, J lost 2 bases, and 8 bases stayed unmatched. Germline V gene data show CDR1 as MNHEY and CDR2 as SVGAGI. The CDR3 DNA reads TGTGCCAGCAGTTACGTTCCGGGGACAGTACAAGAGACCCAGTACTTC. Translation: CASSYVPGTVQETQYF.

The chain uses TRBV4-2 and TRBJ2-1; TRBD1 matches at 7 bases. After removal of 4 bases from V and 3 bases from J, the junction contained 9 bases not matched to a gene. CDR1 and CDR2 from the germline V gene are LGHNA and YNFKEQ. The CDR3 consists of 16 residues. CDR3 bases: TGTGCCAGCAGCCGGGAACCGGGACAGATCTACAATGAGCAGTTCTTC. This gives the protein CASSREPGQIYNEQFF.

The chain carries TRBV9 and TRBJ2-2; D remains unclear. Per germline, CDR1 SGDLS and CDR2 YYNGEE. The CDR3 runs to 15 residues. Trimming removed 0 bases at V and 0 bases at J, with 6 bases between. The CDR3 here is CASSVAAANTGELFF. DNA of the CDR3: TGTGCCAGCAGCGTAGCCGCAGCGAACACCGGGGAGCTGTTTTTT.

The V gene is TRBV10-3, the J gene TRBJ1-4; the match to TRBD1 covers 9 bases. Germline values: CDR1 ENHRY, CDR2 SYGVKD. The junction had 10 bases not matched to a gene; V was cut back by 6 bases and J by 8 bases. The CDR3 covers 15 residues. CDR3 sequence (DNA): TGTGCCATCAGCCCATCCACGGACAGGGGAGAAAAACTGTTTTTT. The encoded protein is CAISPSTDRGEKLFF.

This clone appeared a single time. The gene calls are TRBV30 and TRBJ2-5; D remains unclear. Trimming took off 0 bases at V and 4 bases at J, with 12 bases between the two ends. This CDR3 comprises 14 residues. Germline loops: CDR1 GTSNPN, CDR2 SVGIG (reference sequence). In DNA, the CDR3 is TGTGCCTGGAGTGTACTTCGAGGTGGAGAGACCCAGTACTTC. Amino acids: CAWSVLRGGETQYF.

The chain carries TRBV5-1 and TRBJ1-1; 7 nucleotides line up with TRBD1. Germline loops: CDR1 SGHRS, CDR2 YFSETQ. This CDR3 has 14 residues. V was pared by 4 bases and J by 1 base, with 4 bases of the junction left unmatched. CDR3 amino acids: CASSTRQGNTEAFF. CDR3 nucleotide sequence: TGCGCCAGCAGCACTCGACAGGGGAACACTGAAGCTTTCTTT.

The chain is built from TRBV18 and TRBJ1-2, with D possibly TRBD1 on 5 matching bases. CDR1 is KGHSH and CDR2 is LQKENI in the germline V gene. Trimming stripped 3 bases from V and 0 bases from J, with 14 bases between. The CDR3 covers 16 residues. The CDR3 region is CASSPDRNFANYGYTF. CDR3 DNA sequence: TGTGCCAGCTCACCCGACAGAAACTTTGCTAACTATGGCTACACCTTC.

This CDR3 reads CASSIAIQGTYEQYF. In DNA form, the CDR3 reads TGTGCCAGTAGTATAGCCATACAGGGAACCTACGAGCAGTACTTC. V is TRBV19 and J is TRBJ2-7, with D tentatively TRBD1 (6 bases). This CDR3 has 15 residues. The ends were cut back, 1 base at V and 2 bases at J, with 12 bases in the middle. The germline gives CDR1 LNHDA, CDR2 SQIVND (reference sequence).

The rearrangement links TRBV5-6 to TRBJ1-5; maybe TRBD1 (5 bases). Looked up from germline, CDR1 is SGHDT and CDR2 is YYEEEE. The CDR3 length is 14 residues. Trimming took off 2 bases at V and 3 bases at J, with 9 bases between the two ends. The CDR3 nucleotides are TGTGCCAGCAGCTTACAGGTCCTCAATCAGCCCCAGCATTTT. Its protein product is CASSLQVLNQPQHF.

The chain links TRBV5-4 to TRBJ2-1; TRBD1 is a possible D gene (6 bases). CDR1 is SGHNT and CDR2 is YYREEE in the germline V gene (reference sequence). The CDR3 sequence is 15 residues long. The V end was cut by 3 bases, the J end by 0 bases, with 10 bases between. CDR3 sequence reads: CASSSDRSSYNEQFF. CDR3 in DNA: TGTGCCAGCAGCTCGGACAGATCCTCCTACAATGAGCAGTTCTTC.

This clone was counted a few times. The chain has TRBV5-1 and TRBJ2-5; TRBD2 agrees at 11 bases. Germline V gene data show CDR1 as SGHRS and CDR2 as YFSETQ. This CDR3 region has 17 residues. The ends lost 6 bases at V and 5 bases at J; junction bases unmatched: 15. Here the CDR3 reads CASTQTASGRSGETQYF. In nucleotides, the CDR3 is TGCGCCAGCACCCAGACGGCTAGCGGGAGGTCTGGGGAGACCCAGTACTTC.

The V gene is TRBV6-5, the J gene TRBJ1-1, with a possible D match to TRBD1 (6 bases). Trimming pared 0 bases from V and 4 bases from J, leaving 15 bases between. The germline V gene has CDR1 MNHEY and CDR2 SVGAGI. The CDR3 is 16 amino acids. The CDR3 coding sequence is TGTGCCAGCAGTTACTCTCGCGGGGGGCTGGGCACTGAAGCTTTCTTT. Amino acid sequence: CASSYSRGGLGTEAFF.

This clone ranks as medium-sized. J is TRBJ1-6 and V is TRBV7-3, with D possibly being TRBD1 (5 bases). CDR1 SGHTA and CDR2 FQGTGA come from the germline V gene. The length of the CDR3 is 14 residues. Trimming shortened V by 0 bases and J by 5 bases, and 5 bases separated the two germline ends. CDR3 nucleotide sequence: TGTGCCAGCAGCTTAACAGGGGATAATTCACCCCTCCACTTT. Protein product: CASSLTGDNSPLHF.

The chain recombines TRBV30 with TRBJ2-5; possibly TRBD1 for D (7 bases). The germline gives CDR1 GTSNPN, CDR2 SVGIG (reference sequence). There are 14 residues in the CDR3. Trimming left V 3 bases short and J 5 bases short, with 16 bases between. CDR3 residues: CAWSGQAGGETQYF. The DNA for the CDR3 is TGTGCCTGGAGCGGACAGGCCGGAGGGGAGACCCAGTACTTC.

The sample holds one count of this clone. This chain joins TRBV10-3 and TRBJ2-5; maybe TRBD2 (6 bases). V lost 0 bases, J lost 4 bases, and 18 bases lay in between. Germline CDR1 and CDR2: ENHRY and SYGVKD. The CDR3 has 17 residues. The CDR3 spells CAISESLLSGSGETQYF. CDR3 in DNA: TGTGCCATCAGTGAGTCGTTGCTTAGCGGAAGTGGAGAGACCCAGTACTTC.

The rearrangement uses TRBV4-3 and TRBJ2-1; 10 nucleotides match TRBD2. CDR1 and CDR2 from the germline V gene are LGHNA and YSLEER. Losses at the gene ends were 4 bases for V and 0 bases for J; bases not matched to a gene: 9. The CDR3 length is 18 residues. In DNA, the CDR3 is TGCGCCAGCAGCCGCCAGTTTAGCGGGGGGAGCTCCTACAATGAGCAGTTCTTC. Protein sequence: CASSRQFSGGSSYNEQFF.

The V call is TRBV29-1, the J call TRBJ2-3; no clear D gene. This CDR3 contains 12 residues. Trimming took off 4 bases at V and 0 bases at J, with 5 bases between the two ends. Germline loops: CDR1 SQVTM, CDR2 ANQGSEA. CDR3 sequence reads: CSVARSTDTQYF. Written as DNA, the CDR3 is TGCAGCGTTGCTCGGAGCACAGATACGCAGTATTTT.

For the CDR3, the DNA is TGTGCCAGCAGCTTGCCGCGGGAGACGGCTAATGAAAAACTGTTTTTT. Amino acid sequence: CASSLPRETANEKLFF. The gene calls are TRBV5-6 and TRBJ1-4; D gene uncertain. In germline, CDR1 is SGHDT, CDR2 YYEEEE. Trimming shortened V by 1 base and J by 3 bases, and 13 bases separated the two germline ends. The CDR3 has 16 residues. Full variable domain (missing parts from reference TRBV5-6 and TRBJ1-4): DAGVTQSPTHLIKTRGQQVTLRCSPKSGHDTVSWYQQALGQGPQFIFQYYEEEERQRGNFPDRFSGHQFPNYSSELNVNALLLGDSALYLCASSLPRETANEKLFFGSGTQLSVL.

The rearrangement joins TRBV7-3 to TRBJ2-2, with 8 bases matching TRBD2. After removal of 8 bases from V and 4 bases from J, the junction contained 12 bases not matched to a gene. This CDR3 contains 16 residues. CDR1 SGHTA and CDR2 FQGTGA come from the germline V gene. The CDR3 sequence is CASGPREGLSTGELFF. The CDR3 nucleotides read TGTGCCAGCGGGCCCCGGGAGGGATTGAGCACCGGGGAGCTGTTTTTT.

CDR3 sequence: CASSKRTSGGALDTDTQYF. The CDR3 bases are TGTGCCAGCAGCAAACGGACTAGCGGGGGGGCCCTGGACACAGATACGCAGTATTTT. The chain links TRBV3-1 (or the pseudogene TRBV3-2) to TRBJ2-3; 15 bases match TRBD2. Looked up from germline, CDR1 is LGHDT and CDR2 is YNNKEL (reference sequence). The CDR3 length is 19 residues. The V gene end was trimmed by 5 bases and the J gene end by 2 bases; junction bases not matched to a gene: 11.

The chain is built from TRBV27 and TRBJ1-1; 9 bases are a match to TRBD1. The CDR3 covers 15 residues. The germline V gene has CDR1 MNHEY and CDR2 SMNVEV (reference sequence). V dropped 6 bases and J dropped 3; count of bases not matched to a gene: 8. Here the CDR3 reads CASRGDRAGDTEAFF. The CDR3 DNA is TGTGCCAGCAGGGGGGACAGGGCGGGGGACACTGAAGCTTTCTTT.

The chain uses TRBV9 and TRBJ1-2; D is uncertain. This CDR3 is 13 amino acids long. V lost 3 bases and J 4 bases, leaving 10 bases between the germline ends. CDR1 and CDR2 (germline): SGDLS, YYNGEE. In DNA, the CDR3 is TGTGCCAGCAGCGCCCGAGGTAGCTATGGCTACACCTTC. It encodes CASSARGSYGYTF. Looking up the rest from reference TRBV9 and TRBJ1-2 gives the full variable domain: DSGVTQTPKHLITATGQRVTLRCSPRSGDLSVYWYQQSLDQGLQFLIQYYNGEERAKGNILERFSAQQFPDLHSELNLSSLELGDSALYFCASSARGSYGYTFGSGTRLTVV.